The 3 T cell receptor beta chains listed next were all sequenced from one sample in a study of T cells after yellow fever vaccination. Each CDR3 protein is one row after TCRdb ran MiXCR on the 5' RACE reads. The sample yields some 500,000 distinct CDR3 sequences, approximately 15% seen once. This specimen consisted of PBMCs, obtained on the day of the yellow fever booster vaccination. The source of these receptors is a young man who received the YFV17D yellow fever vaccine.

The J gene is TRBJ2-3, the V gene TRBV30; D call uncertain. The CDR3 has 13 amino acids. Germline loops: CDR1 GTSNPN, CDR2 SVGIG (reference sequence). V lost 5 bases, J lost 1 base, and 10 bases lay in between. CDR3 sequence (DNA): TGTGCCTGGGGAGTACCTGGCACAGATACGCAGTATTTT. It translates to CAWGVPGTDTQYF.

This clonotype appeared a few times. The chain uses TRBV29-1 and TRBJ2-7, with TRBD1 as a possible D gene (6 bases). The germline CDR1 and CDR2 sequences are SQVTM and ANQGSEA. Between the trimmed V and J ends, which lost 7 bases and 3 bases, there was a span of 13 bases. This CDR3 is 12 amino acids long. DNA of the CDR3: TGCAGCGCGCAACGAGGGGGCTACGAGCAGTACTTC. It is translated as CSAQRGGYEQYF.

The chain couples TRBV7-2 to TRBJ2-1, with D perhaps TRBD2 (6 bases). Germline loops: CDR1 SGHTA, CDR2 FQGNSA. The CDR3 sequence is 16 residues long. Trimming stripped 5 bases from V and 3 bases from J, with 17 bases between. CDR3 sequence: CASSPRASASYNEQFF. The CDR3 DNA sequence: TGTGCCAGCAGCCCTCGGGCTAGCGCGAGCTACAATGAGCAGTTCTTC. Full variable domain (missing parts from reference TRBV7-2 and TRBJ2-1): GAGVSQSPSNKVTEKGKDVELRCDPISGHTALYWYRQSLGQGLEFLIYFQGNSAPDKSGLPSDRFSAERTGGSVSTLTIQRTQQEDSAVYLCASSPRASASYNEQFFGPGTRLTVL.